The entry below describes one T cell receptor beta chain. Relative to the germline gene, one junction end is altered; a read error may explain this. The entry originates in a study of blood T cell repertoires in COVID-19. The wider study: Sources were T cells, B-cell-depleted T cells, or PBMCs; the material itself was cDNA or gDNA.

Looked up from germline, CDR1 is SGHNT and CDR2 is YYREEE (reference sequence). CDR3 length: 13 residues. Assay: immunoSEQ multiplex PCR; the TCRdb copy retains only in-frame clones and omits some. The repertoire holds roughly 74,000 clones, with roughly 84% as singletons. The chain links TRBV5-4 to TRBJ2-3; D call uncertain. The receptor was derived from a man between 65 and 85 years old with active or convalescent COVID-19. Sequenced: peripheral blood. For the CDR3, the DNA is TGCGTGGTATCGTCACGGGGCACAGATACGCAGTATTTT. Translating gives CVVSSRGTDTQYF.